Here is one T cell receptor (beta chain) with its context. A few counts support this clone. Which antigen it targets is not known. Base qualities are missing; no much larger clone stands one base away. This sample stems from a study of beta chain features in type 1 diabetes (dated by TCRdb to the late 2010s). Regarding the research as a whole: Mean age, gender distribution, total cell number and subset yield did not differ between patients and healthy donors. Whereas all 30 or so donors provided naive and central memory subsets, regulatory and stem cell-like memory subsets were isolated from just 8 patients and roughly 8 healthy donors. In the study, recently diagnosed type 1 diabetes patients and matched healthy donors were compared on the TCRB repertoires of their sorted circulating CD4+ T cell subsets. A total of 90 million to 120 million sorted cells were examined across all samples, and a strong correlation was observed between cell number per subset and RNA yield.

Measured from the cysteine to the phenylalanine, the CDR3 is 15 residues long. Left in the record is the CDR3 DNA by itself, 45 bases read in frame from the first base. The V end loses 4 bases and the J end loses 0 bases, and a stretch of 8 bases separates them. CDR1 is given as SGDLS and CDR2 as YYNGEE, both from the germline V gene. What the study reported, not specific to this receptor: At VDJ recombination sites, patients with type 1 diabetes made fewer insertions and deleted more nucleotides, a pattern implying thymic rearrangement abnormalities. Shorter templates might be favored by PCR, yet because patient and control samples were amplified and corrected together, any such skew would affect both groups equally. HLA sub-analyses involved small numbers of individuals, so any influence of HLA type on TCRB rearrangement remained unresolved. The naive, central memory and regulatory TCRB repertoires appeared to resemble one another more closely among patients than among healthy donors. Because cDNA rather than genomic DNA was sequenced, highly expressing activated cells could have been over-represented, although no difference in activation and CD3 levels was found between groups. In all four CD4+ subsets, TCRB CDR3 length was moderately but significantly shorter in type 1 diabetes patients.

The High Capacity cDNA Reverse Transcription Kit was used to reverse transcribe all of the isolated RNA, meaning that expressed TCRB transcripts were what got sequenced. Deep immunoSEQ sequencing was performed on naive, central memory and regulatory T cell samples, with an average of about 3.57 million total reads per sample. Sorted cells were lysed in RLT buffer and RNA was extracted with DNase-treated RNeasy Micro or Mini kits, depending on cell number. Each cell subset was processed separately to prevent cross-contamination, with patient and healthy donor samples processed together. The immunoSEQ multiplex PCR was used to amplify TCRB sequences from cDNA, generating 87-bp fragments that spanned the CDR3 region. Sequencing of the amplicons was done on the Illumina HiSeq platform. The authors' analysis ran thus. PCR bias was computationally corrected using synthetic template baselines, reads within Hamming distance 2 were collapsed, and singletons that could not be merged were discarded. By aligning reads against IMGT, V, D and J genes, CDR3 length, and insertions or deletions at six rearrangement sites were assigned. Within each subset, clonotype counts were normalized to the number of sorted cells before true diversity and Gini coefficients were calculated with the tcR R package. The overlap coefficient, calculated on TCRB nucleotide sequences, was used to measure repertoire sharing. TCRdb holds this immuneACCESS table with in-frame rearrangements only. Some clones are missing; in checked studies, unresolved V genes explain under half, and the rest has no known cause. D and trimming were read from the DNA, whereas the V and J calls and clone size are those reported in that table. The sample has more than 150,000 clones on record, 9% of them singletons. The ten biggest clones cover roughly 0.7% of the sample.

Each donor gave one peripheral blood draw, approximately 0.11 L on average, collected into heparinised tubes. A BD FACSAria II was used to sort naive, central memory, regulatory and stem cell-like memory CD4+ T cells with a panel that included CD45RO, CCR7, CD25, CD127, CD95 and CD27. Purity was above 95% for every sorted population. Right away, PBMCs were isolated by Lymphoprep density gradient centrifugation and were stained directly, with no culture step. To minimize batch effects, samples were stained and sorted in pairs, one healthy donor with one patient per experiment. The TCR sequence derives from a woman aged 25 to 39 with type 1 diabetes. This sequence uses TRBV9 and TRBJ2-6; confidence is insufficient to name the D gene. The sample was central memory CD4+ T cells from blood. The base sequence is TGTGCCAGCAGCCCTCTACTCTCTGGGGCCAACGTCCTGACTTTC. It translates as CASSPLLSGANVLTF.